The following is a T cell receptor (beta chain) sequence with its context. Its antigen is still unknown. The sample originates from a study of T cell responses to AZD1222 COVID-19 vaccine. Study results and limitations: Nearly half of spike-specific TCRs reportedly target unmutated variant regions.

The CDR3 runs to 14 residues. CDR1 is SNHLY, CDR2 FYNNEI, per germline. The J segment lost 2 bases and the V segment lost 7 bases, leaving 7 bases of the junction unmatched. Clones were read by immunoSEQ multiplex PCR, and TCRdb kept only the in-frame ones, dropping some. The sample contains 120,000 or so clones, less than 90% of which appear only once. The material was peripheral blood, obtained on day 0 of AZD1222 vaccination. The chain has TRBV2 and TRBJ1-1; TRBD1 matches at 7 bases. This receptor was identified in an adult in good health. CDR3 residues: CASTWGQLNTEAFF. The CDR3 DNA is TGTGCCAGCACCTGGGGACAGCTAAACACTGAAGCTTTCTTT.